The sequence of this TCR beta chain was determined in a study of control samples from healthy donors and cancer patients. Sequenced by immunoSEQ multiplex PCR; TCRdb stores in-frame clones only, minus some. The sample lists 35,000 to 50,000 clones, more than 70% occurring once. V was shortened by 2 bases and J by 8 bases, with 10 bases between the two germline ends. Per the germline V gene, CDR1 is SEHNR and CDR2 is FQNEAQ (reference sequence). This CDR3 has 13 amino acids. The sample comprised PBMCs. The clonotype comes from a woman aged 55 to 70 with lung cancer. The chain joins TRBV7-9 to TRBJ2-1, with a tentative D call TRBD2 (6 bases). CDR3 coding DNA: TGTGCCAGCAGCTTATCGGGAGCGTATGAGCAGTTCTTC. This gives the protein CASSLSGAYEQFF.